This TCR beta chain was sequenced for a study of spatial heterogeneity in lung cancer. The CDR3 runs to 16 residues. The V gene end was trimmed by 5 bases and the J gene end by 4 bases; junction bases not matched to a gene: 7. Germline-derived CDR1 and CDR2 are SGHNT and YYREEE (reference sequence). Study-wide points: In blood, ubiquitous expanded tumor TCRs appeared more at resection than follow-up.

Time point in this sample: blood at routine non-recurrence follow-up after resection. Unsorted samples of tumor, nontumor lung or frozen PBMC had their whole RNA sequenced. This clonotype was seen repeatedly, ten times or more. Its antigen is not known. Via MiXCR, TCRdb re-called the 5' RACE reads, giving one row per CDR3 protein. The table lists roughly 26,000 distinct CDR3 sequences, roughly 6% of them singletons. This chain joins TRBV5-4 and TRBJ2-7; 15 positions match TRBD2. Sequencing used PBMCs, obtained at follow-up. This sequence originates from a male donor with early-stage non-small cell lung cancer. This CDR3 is CASSPGTSGRWYEQYV. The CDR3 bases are TGTGCCAGCAGTCCCGGGACTAGCGGGAGGTGGTACGAGCAGTACGTC.